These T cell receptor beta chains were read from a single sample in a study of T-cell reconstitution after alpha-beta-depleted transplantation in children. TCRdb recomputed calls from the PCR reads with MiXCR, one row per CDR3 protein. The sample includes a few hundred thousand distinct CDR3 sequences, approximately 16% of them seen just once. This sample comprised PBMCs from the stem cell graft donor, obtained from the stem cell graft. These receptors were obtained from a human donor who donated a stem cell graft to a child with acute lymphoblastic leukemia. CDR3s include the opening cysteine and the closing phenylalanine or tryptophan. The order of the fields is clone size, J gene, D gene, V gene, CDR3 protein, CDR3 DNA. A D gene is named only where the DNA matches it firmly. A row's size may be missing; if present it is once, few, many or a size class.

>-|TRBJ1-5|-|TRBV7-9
CASSFQGLGNQPQHF
TGTGCCAGCAGCTTTCAGGGTCTTGGCAATCAGCCCCAGCATTTT
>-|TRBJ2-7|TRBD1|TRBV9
CASSVYSSRGQGPTEQYF
TGTGCCAGCAGCGTATATTCATCCCGGGGACAGGGCCCGACCGAGCAGTACTTC
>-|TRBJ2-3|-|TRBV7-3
CASSPRRGTDTQYF
TGTGCCAGCAGCCCCAGGCGAGGCACAGATACGCAGTATTTT
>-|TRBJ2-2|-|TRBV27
CASRLRSGELFF
TGTGCCAGCCGTTTACGATCCGGGGAGCTGTTTTTC
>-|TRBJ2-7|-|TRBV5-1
CASSFLEGNSYEQYF
TGCGCCAGCAGCTTTCTCGAGGGTAACTCCTACGAGCAGTACTTC
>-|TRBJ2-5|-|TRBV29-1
CSVVYQETQYF
TGCAGCGTTGTCTACCAAGAGACCCAGTACTTC
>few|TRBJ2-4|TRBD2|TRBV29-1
CSVASGTSAKNIQYF
TGCAGCGTTGCCTCCGGGACTAGCGCCAAAAACATTCAGTACTTC
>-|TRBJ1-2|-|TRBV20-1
CSAPGPPPFYGYTF
TGCAGTGCCCCGGGACCTCCTCCCTTCTATGGCTACACCTTC
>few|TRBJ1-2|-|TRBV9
CASSVPTVGPSGYTF
TGTGCCAGCAGCGTTCCGACTGTTGGCCCCTCTGGCTACACCTTC
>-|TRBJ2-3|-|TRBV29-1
CSVERQGGISTDTQYF
TGCAGCGTTGAACGGCAGGGGGGGATAAGCACAGATACGCAGTATTTT
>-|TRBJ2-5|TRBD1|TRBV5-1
CASSVTGVYETQYF
TGCGCCAGCAGCGTAACAGGGGTCTACGAGACCCAGTACTTC
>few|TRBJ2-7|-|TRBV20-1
CSAPRGYEQYF
TGCAGTGCTCCCCGGGGCTACGAGCAGTACTTC
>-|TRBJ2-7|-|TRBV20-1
CSASHQRAKTLNYEQYF
TGCAGTGCTAGTCACCAGCGGGCCAAAACCCTTAACTACGAGCAGTACTTC
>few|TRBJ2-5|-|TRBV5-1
CASSFLTGQEETQYF
TGCGCCAGCAGCTTCCTGACAGGCCAGGAGGAGACCCAGTACTTC
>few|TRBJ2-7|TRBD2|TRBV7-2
CASSSISGRERYEQYF
TGTGCCAGCAGTTCCATTAGCGGGAGAGAGAGGTACGAGCAGTACTTC
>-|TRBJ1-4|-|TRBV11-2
CASSLGREMELFF
TGTGCCAGCAGCTTAGGCAGGGAGATGGAACTGTTTTTT
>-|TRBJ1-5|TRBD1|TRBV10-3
CAINTGEGQPQHF
TGTGCCATCAATACAGGGGAGGGTCAGCCCCAGCATTTT
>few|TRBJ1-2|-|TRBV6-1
CASSEIGGTYGYTF
TGTGCCAGCAGTGAAATCGGGGGAACCTATGGCTACACCTTC
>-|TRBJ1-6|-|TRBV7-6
CASSFEKGYSPLHF
TGTGCCAGCAGCTTTGAGAAAGGGTATTCACCCCTCCACTTT
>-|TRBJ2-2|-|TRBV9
CASSVEGNDAGELFF
TGTGCCAGCAGCGTAGAAGGGAACGACGCCGGGGAGCTGTTTTTT
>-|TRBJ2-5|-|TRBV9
CASSAGGSGGETQYF
TGTGCCAGCAGCGCTGGGGGTAGCGGTGGAGAGACCCAGTACTTC
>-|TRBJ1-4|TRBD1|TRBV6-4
CASSHLRGRGPMANEKLFF
TGTGCCAGCAGTCACCTCAGGGGGCGGGGACCGATGGCTAATGAAAAACTGTTTTTT
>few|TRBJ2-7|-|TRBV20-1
CSASGLIYEQYF
TGCAGTGCTAGTGGGCTCATCTACGAGCAGTACTTC
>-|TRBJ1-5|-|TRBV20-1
CSARDGRGGGNQPQHF
TGCAGTGCTAGAGATGGACGGGGAGGTGGCAATCAGCCCCAGCATTTT
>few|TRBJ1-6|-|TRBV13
CASSLATGGLFNSPLHF
TGTGCCAGCAGCTTAGCAACGGGGGGCTTGTTTAATTCACCCCTCCACTTT
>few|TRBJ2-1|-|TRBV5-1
CASRSIRGPYNEQFF
TGCGCCAGCAGGTCTATACGGGGGCCCTACAATGAGCAGTTCTTC
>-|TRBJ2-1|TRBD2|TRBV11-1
CASSLIRLAGDPPDNEQFF
TGTGCCAGCAGCTTAATACGCCTAGCGGGAGATCCACCGGACAATGAGCAGTTCTTC
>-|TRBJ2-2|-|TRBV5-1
CASSLVGANTGELFF
TGCGCCAGCAGCTTGGTAGGAGCGAACACCGGGGAGCTGTTTTTT
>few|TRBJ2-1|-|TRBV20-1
CSASYGTVYNEQFF
TGCAGTGCTAGCTACGGGACTGTGTACAATGAGCAGTTCTTC
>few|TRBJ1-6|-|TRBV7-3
CASSFHNNSPLHF
TGTGCCAGCAGCTTTCACAATAATTCACCCCTCCACTTT
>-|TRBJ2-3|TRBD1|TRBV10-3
CAISESQGALVSTDTQYF
TGTGCCATCAGTGAGTCGCAGGGGGCCTTGGTTAGCACAGATACGCAGTATTTT
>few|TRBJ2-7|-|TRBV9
CASSITGFSDEQYF
TGTGCCAGCAGCATCACAGGGTTTTCGGACGAGCAGTACTTC
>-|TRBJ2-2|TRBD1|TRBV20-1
CSARVPGGYTGELFF
TGCAGTGCTAGAGTCCCAGGGGGCTACACCGGGGAGCTGTTTTTT
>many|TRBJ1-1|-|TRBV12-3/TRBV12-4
CASSLSFGVTEAFF
TGTGCCAGCAGTTTATCGTTCGGCGTCACTGAAGCTTTCTTT
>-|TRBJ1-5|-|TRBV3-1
CASSQYRDQPQHF
TGTGCCAGCAGCCAGTATAGGGACCAGCCCCAGCATTTT
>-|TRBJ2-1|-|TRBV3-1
CASSQTPPSEWGSEQFF
TGTGCCAGCAGCCAAACGCCCCCTAGCGAGTGGGGAAGTGAGCAGTTCTTC
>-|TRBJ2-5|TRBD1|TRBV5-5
CASSFGQGAGETQYF
TGTGCCAGCAGCTTCGGACAGGGGGCGGGGGAGACCCAGTACTTC
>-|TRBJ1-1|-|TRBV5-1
CASSFEGAGAFF
TGCGCCAGCAGCTTCGAGGGCGCGGGGGCTTTCTTT
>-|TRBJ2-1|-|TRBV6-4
CASSAEGGSVNEQFF
TGTGCCAGCAGTGCTGAGGGAGGTTCTGTTAATGAGCAGTTCTTC
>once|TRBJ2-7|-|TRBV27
CASSPGWGYEQYF
TGTGCCAGCAGCCCCGGGTGGGGGTACGAGCAGTACTTC
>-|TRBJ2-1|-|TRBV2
CASSPEWSSYNEQFF
TGTGCCAGCAGTCCCGAGTGGAGCTCCTACAATGAGCAGTTCTTC
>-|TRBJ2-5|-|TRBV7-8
CASSPPLWGGGRTQYF
TGTGCCAGCAGCCCGCCGCTTTGGGGGGGCGGGCGGACCCAGTACTTC
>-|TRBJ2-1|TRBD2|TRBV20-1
CSAGVYAGGPNEQFF
TGCAGTGCTGGGGTTTATGCGGGAGGCCCCAATGAGCAGTTCTTC
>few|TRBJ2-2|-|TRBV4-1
CASGSSTGELFF
TGCGCCAGCGGATCGTCGACGGGGGAGCTGTTTTTT
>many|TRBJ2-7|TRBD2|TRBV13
CASTSGRAPFEQYF
TGTGCCAGCACCAGCGGGAGGGCCCCCTTCGAGCAGTACTTC
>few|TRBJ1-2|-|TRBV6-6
CASSDRDGRGYTF
TGTGCCAGCAGTGACCGGGACGGACGTGGCTACACCTTC